This T cell receptor (beta chain) was sequenced during a study of blood T cell repertoires in COVID-19. Looking at the study overall: Samples of COVID-19 (acute and convalescent) were obtained from the United States, Italy and Spain.

CDR3 length: 15 amino acids. Per the germline V gene, CDR1 is MNHEY and CDR2 is SMNVEV (reference sequence). The V and J ends lost 2 bases and 7 bases respectively, with 16 bases between them. Per the original methods: It was from reference gene primer amplification that nucleated cell counts were estimated. Clones were sequenced by immunoSEQ multiplex PCR, and TCRdb holds only the in-frame ones, with some missing. V and J calls and clone size follow that table, whereas D and trimming were derived from the DNA. The sample has around 170,000 clones; 70% to 90% are singletons. The specimen sequenced was peripheral blood. The receptor's source is a woman aged 25 to 45 with acute or convalescent COVID-19. The chain couples TRBV27 to TRBJ2-3, with unresolved D. CDR3 nucleotide sequence: TGTGCCAGCAGTTTAAGAGGCCGTCTATTGAATACGCAGTATTTT. Protein sequence: CASSLRGRLLNTQYF.